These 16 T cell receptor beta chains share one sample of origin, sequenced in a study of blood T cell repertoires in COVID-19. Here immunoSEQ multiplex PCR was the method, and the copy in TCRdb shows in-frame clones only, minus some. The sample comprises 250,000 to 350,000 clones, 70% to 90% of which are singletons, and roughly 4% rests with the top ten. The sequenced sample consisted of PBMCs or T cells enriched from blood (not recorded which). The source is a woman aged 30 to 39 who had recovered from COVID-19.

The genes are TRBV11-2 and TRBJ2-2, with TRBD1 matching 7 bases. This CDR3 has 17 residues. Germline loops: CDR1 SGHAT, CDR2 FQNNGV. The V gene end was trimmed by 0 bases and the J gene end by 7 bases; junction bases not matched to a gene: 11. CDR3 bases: TGTGCCAGCAGCTTAGATCGTTGGCAGGGGGTTATCGGGGAGCTGTTTTTT. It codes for CASSLDRWQGVIGELFF.

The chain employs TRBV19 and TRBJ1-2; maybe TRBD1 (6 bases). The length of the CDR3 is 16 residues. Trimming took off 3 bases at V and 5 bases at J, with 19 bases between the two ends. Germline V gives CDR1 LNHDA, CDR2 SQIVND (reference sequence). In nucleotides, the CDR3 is TGTGCCAGTAGTATCGGGGGGCTTTGGACAGCATATGGCTACACCTTC. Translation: CASSIGGLWTAYGYTF.

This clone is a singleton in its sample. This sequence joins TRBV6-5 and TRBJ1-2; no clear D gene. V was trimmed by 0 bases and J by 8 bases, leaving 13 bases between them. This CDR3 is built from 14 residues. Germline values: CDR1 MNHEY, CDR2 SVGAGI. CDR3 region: CASSYSGQVGGYTF. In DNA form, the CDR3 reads TGTGCCAGCAGTTACTCGGGTCAGGTCGGCGGCTACACCTTC.

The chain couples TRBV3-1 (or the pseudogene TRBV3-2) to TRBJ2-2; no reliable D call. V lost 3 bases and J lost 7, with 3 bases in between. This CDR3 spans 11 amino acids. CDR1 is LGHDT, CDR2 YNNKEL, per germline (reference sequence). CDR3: CASSHHGELFF. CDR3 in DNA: TGTGCCAGCAGCCACCACGGGGAGCTGTTTTTT.

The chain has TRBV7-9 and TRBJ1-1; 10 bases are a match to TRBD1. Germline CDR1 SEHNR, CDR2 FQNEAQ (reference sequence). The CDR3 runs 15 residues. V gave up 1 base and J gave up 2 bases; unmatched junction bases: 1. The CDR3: CASSLGQGANTEAFF. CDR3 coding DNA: TGTGCCAGCAGCTTAGGACAGGGGGCCAACACTGAAGCTTTCTTT.

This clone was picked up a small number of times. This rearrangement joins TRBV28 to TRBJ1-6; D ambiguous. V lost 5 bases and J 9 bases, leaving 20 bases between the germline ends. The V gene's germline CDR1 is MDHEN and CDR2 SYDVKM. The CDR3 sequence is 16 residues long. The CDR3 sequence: CASSPWSGYLRSPLHF. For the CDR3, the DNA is TGTGCCAGCAGTCCCTGGTCGGGTTATCTCCGTTCACCCCTCCACTTT.

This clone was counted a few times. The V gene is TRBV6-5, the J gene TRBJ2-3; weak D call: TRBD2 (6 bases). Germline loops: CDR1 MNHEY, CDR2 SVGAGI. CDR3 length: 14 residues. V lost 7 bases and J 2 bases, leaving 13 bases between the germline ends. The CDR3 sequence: CASKEGLTTDTQYF. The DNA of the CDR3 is TGTGCCAGCAAAGAGGGACTCACCACAGATACGCAGTATTTT.

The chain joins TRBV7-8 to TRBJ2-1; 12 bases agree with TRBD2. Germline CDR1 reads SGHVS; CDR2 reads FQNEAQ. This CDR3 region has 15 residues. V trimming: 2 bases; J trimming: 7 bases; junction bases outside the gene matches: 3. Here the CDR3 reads CASSLRLAGGNEQFF. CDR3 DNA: TGTGCCAGCAGCTTACGCCTAGCGGGAGGGAATGAGCAGTTCTTC.

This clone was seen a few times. CDR3: CASSIASGNQETQYF. In DNA form, the CDR3 reads TGTGCCAGTAGTATTGCTAGCGGAAATCAAGAGACCCAGTACTTC. The rearrangement links TRBV19 to TRBJ2-5; TRBD2 agrees at 7 bases. V was clipped by 3 bases and J by 2 bases; unmatched bases: 6. The CDR3 extends over 15 amino acids. Germline V gene sequence: CDR1 LNHDA, CDR2 SQIVND (reference sequence).

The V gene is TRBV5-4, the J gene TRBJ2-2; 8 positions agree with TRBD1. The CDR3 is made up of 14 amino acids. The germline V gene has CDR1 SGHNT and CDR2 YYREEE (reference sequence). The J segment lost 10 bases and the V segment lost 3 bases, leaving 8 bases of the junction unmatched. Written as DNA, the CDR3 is TGTGCCAGCAGCTCCAGGACAGGGAATCCGGAGCTGTTTTTT. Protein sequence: CASSSRTGNPELFF.

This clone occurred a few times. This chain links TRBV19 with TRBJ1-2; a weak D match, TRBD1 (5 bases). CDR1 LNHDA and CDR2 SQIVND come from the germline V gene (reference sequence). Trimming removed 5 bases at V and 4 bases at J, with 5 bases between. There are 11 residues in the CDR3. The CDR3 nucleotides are TGTGCCAGTAGTCAGGGCTATGGCTACACCTTC. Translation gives CASSQGYGYTF.

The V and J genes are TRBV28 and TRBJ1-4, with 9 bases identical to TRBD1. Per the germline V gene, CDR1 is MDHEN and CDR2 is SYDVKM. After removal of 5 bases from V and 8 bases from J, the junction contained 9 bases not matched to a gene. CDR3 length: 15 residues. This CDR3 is CASSTLHRGHEKLFF. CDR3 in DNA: TGTGCCAGCAGTACCCTTCACAGGGGGCACGAAAAACTGTTTTTT.

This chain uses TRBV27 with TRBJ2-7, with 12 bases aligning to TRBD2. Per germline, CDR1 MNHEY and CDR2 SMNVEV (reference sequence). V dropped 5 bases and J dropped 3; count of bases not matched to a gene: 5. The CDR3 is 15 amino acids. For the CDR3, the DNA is TGTGCCAGCAGTCCCTGGACTAGCGGGGTCTACGAGCAGTACTTC. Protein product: CASSPWTSGVYEQYF.

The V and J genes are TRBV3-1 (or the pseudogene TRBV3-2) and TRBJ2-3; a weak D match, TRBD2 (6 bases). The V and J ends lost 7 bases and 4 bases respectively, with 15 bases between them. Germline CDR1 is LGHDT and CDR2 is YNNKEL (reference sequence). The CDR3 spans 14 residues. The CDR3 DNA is TGTGCCAGCACCGCATTAGGGGAGGCAGATACGCAGTATTTT. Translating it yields CASTALGEADTQYF.

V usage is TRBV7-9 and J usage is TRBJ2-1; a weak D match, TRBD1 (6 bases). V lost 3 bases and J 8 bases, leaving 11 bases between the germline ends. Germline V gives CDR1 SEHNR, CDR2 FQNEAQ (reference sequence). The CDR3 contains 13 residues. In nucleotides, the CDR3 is TGTGCCAGCAGCTTTCAGGGGTTCGATGAGCAGTTCTTC. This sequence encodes CASSFQGFDEQFF. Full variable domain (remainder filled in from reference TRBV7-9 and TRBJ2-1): DTGVSQNPRHKITKRGQNVTFRCDPISEHNRLYWYRQTLGQGPEFLTYFQNEAQLEKSRLLSDRFSAERPKGSFSTLEIQRTEQGDSAMYLCASSFQGFDEQFFGPGTRLTVL.

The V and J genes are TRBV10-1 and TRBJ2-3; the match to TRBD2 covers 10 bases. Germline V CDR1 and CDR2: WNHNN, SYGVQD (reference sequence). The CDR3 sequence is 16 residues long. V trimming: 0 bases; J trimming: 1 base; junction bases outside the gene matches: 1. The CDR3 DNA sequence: TGCGCCAGCAGTGAGTCAAGCGGGAGGGGCACAGATACGCAGTATTTT. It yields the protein CASSESSGRGTDTQYF.